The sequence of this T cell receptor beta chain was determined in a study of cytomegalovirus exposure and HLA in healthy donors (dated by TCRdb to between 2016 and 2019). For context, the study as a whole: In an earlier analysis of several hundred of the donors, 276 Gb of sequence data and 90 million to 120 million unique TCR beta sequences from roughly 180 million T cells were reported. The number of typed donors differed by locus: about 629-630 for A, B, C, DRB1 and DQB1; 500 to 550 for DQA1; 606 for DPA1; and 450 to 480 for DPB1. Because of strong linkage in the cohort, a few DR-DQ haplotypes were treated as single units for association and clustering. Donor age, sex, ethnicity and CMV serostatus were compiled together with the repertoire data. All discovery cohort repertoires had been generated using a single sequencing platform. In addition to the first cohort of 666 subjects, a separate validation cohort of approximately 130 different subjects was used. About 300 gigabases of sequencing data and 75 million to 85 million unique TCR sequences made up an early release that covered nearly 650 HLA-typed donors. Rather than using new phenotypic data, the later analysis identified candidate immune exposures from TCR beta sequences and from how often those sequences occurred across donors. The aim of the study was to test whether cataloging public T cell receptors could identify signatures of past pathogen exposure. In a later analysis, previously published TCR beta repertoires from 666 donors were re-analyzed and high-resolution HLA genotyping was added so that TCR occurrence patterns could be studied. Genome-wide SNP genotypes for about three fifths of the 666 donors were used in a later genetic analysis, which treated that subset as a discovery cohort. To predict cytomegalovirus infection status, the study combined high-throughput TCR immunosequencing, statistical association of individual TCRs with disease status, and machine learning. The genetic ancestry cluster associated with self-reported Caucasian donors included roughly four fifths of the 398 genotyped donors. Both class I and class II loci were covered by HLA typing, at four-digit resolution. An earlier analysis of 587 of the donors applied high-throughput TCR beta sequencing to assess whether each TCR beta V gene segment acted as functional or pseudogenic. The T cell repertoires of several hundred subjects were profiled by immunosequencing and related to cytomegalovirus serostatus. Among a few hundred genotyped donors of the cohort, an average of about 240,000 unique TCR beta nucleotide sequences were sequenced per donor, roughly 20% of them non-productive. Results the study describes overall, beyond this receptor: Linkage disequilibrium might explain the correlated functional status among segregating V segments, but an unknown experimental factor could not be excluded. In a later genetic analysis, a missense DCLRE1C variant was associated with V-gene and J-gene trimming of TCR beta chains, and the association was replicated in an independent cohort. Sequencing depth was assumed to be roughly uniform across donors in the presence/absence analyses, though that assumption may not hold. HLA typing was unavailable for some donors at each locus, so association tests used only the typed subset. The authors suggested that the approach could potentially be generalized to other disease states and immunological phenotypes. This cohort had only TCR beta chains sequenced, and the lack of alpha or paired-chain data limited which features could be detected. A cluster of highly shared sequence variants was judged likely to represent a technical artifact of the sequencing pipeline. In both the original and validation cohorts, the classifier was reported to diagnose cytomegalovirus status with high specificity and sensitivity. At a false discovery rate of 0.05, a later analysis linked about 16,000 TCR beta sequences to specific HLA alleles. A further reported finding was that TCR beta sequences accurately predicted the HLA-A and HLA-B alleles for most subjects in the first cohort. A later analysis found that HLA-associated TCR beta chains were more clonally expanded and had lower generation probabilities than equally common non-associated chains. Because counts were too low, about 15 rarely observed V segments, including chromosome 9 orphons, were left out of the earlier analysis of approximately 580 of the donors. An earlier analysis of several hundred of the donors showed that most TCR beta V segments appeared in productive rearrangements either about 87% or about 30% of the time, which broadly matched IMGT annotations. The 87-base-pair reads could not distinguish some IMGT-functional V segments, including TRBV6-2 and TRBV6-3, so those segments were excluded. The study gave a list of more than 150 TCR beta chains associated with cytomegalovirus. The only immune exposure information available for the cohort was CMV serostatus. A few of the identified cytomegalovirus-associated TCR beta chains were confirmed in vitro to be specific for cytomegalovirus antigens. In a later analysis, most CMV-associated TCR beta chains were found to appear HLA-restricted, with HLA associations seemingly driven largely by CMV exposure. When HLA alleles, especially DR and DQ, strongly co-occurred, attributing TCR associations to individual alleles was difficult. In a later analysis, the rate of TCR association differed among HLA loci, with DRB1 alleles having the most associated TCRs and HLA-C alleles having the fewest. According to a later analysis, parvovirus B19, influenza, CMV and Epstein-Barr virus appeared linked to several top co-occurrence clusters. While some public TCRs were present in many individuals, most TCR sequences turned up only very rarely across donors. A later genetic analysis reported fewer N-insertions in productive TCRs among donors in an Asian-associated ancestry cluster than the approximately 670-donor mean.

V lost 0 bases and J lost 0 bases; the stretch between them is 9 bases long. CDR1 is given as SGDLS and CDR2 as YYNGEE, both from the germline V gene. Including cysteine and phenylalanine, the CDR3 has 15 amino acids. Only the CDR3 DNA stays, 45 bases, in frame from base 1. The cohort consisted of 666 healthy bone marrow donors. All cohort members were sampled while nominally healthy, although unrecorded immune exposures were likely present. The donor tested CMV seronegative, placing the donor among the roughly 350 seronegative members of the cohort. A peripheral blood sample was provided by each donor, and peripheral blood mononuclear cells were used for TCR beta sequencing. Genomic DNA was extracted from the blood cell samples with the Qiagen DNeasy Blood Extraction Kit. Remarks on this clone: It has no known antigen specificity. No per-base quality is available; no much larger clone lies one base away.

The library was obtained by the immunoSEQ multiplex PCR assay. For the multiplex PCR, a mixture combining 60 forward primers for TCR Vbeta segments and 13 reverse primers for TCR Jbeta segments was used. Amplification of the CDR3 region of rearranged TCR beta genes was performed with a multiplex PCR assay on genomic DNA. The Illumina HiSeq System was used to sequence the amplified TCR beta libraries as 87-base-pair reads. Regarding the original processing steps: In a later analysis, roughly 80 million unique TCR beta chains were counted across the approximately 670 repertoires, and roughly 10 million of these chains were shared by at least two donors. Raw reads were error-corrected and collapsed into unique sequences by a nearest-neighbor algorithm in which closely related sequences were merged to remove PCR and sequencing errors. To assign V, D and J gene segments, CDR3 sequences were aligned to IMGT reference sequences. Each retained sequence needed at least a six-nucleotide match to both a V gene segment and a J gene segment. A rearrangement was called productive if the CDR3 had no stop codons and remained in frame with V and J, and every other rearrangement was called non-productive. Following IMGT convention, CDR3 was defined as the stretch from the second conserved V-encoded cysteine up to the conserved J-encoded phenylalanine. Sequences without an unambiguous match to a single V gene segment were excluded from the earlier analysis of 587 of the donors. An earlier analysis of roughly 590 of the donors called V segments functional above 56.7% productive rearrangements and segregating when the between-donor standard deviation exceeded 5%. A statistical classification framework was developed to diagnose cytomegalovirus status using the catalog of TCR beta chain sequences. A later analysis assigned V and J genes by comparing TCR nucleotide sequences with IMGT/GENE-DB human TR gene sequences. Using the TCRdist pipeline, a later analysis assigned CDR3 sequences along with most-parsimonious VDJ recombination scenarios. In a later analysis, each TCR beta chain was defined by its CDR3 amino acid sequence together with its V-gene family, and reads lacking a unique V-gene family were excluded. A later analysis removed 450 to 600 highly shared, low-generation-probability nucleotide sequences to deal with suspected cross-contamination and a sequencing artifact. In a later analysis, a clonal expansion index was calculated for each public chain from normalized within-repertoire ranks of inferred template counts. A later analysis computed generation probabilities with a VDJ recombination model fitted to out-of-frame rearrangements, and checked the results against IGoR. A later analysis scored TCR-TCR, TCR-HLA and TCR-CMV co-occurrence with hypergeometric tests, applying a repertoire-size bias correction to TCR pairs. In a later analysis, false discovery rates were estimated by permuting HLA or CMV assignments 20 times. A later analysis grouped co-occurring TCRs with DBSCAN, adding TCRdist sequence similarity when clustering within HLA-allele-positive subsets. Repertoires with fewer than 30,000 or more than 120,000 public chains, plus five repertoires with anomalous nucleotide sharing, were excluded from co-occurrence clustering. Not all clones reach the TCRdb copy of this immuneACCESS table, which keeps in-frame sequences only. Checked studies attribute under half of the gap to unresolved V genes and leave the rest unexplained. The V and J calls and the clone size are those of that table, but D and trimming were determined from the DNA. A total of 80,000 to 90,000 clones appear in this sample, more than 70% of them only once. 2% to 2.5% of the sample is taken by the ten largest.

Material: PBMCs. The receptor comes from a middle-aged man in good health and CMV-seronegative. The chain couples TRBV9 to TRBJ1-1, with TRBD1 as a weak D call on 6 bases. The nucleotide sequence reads TGTGCCAGCAGCGTAGGGGGGCCTCTGAACACTGAAGCTTTCTTT. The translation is CASSVGGPLNTEAFF.